The TCR beta chain described here comes from a study of blood T cells in healthy people across ages. Together with a sample-barcoded 5' primer, a J-beta primer mix was included in a second PCR lasting about 7 to 11 cycles. TCRdb independently ran MiXCR on the 5' RACE reads; one entry per CDR3 protein. The repertoire holds about 670,000 distinct CDR3 sequences, roughly two fifths seen once, with 30% in the top ten. The CDR3 spans 13 residues. The germline CDR1 and CDR2 sequences are SGHTA and FQGNSA. V dropped 10 bases and J dropped 4 bases, with 17 bases sitting between them. This chain links TRBV7-2 with TRBJ2-7; no firm D call. The specimen was blood. The source of this sequence is a man older than 75 in good health. In DNA form, the CDR3 reads TGTGCCACCTCCGTCCCGCCGGCTTACGAGCAGTACTTC. It translates to CATSVPPAYEQYF.